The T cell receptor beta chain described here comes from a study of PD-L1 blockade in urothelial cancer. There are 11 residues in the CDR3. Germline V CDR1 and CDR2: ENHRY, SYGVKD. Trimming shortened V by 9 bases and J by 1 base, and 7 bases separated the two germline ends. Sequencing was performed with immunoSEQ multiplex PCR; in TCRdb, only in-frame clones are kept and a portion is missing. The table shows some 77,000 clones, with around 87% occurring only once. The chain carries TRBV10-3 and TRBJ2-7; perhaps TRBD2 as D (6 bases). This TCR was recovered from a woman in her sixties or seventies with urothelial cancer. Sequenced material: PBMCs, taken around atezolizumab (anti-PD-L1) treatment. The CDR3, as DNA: TGTGCCATTAGCGGTTCCTACGAGCAGTACTTC. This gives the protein CAISGSYEQYF.